The 8 T cell receptor beta chains reported below all come from one sample, sequenced in a study of blood T cell repertoires in COVID-19. Measured with immunoSEQ multiplex PCR; TCRdb has only the in-frame clones, and not every one. The data show some 120,000 clones, 85% to 90% seen once. Sequenced sample: peripheral blood. Source of these receptors: a human donor in a cohort sampled during active COVID-19.

This clone has a single count. The chain uses TRBV5-1 and TRBJ1-1; possible D gene TRBD1, 5 bases. CDR1 is SGHRS and CDR2 is YFSETQ in the germline V gene. Trimming cost V 2 bases and J 13 bases, with 15 bases left between them. This CDR3 is 12 amino acids long. DNA of the CDR3: TGCGCCAGCAGCTTCAGGGTTTCGGACGGTTTCTTT. It encodes CASSFRVSDGFF.

CDR3 bases: TGTGCCAGCAGCTTAGCCCCAGCGGGATGGGGCAATGAGCAGTTCTTC. This translates into CASSLAPAGWGNEQFF. The chain carries TRBV7-2 and TRBJ2-1, with 7 bases identical to TRBD2. The CDR3 covers 16 residues. Losses at the gene ends were 0 bases for V and 6 bases for J; bases not matched to a gene: 8. Germline V CDR1 and CDR2: SGHTA, FQGNSA.

The chain carries TRBV7-6 and TRBJ1-6, with a weak D call TRBD1 (6 bases). V lost 1 base and J 7 bases, leaving 14 bases between the germline ends. The CDR3 has 16 amino acids. The V gene's germline CDR1 is SGHVS and CDR2 FNYEAQ. The CDR3, as DNA: TGTGCCAGCAGCTTAGGTACAGGGATAGGGAATTCACCCCTCCACTTT. Translating gives CASSLGTGIGNSPLHF.

This clone was counted a few times. The gene calls are TRBV7-6 and TRBJ2-1, with 13 nucleotides matching TRBD2. With 1 base clipped from V and 5 bases from J, the junction kept 5 bases outside the gene matches. The CDR3 is made up of 17 amino acids. Looked up from germline, CDR1 is SGHVS and CDR2 is FNYEAQ. CDR3 sequence reads: CASSLGQGLAGNNEQFF. The CDR3, as DNA: TGTGCCAGCAGCTTAGGACAGGGACTAGCGGGGAACAATGAGCAGTTCTTC.

V and J are TRBV19 and TRBJ1-5, with D unresolved. The germline CDR1 and CDR2 sequences are LNHDA and SQIVND (reference sequence). The CDR3 runs 14 residues. Trimming removed 3 bases from V and 0 bases from J, with 6 bases in between. CDR3 in amino acids: CASSIVPSNQPQHF. The CDR3 DNA sequence: TGTGCCAGTAGTATCGTCCCTAGCAATCAGCCCCAGCATTTT.

This chain links TRBV7-9 with TRBJ1-1; D not resolved. Germline V gene sequence: CDR1 SEHNR, CDR2 FQNEAQ (reference sequence). The CDR3 extends over 14 amino acids. V lost 0 bases, J lost 0 bases, and 5 bases lay in between. The CDR3 reads CASSLARLNTEAFF. The CDR3 DNA reads TGTGCCAGCAGCTTAGCCAGGTTGAACACTGAAGCTTTCTTT. The variable domain in full, completed from reference TRBV7-9 and TRBJ1-1, reads DTGVSQNPRHKITKRGQNVTFRCDPISEHNRLYWYRQTLGQGPEFLTYFQNEAQLEKSRLLSDRFSAERPKGSFSTLEIQRTEQGDSAMYLCASSLARLNTEAFFGQGTRLTVV.

The CDR3 spells CASSVEGGETQYF. The CDR3 coding sequence is TGTGCCAGCAGCGTAGAAGGAGGGGAGACCCAGTACTTC. The chain employs TRBV9 and TRBJ2-5; TRBD2 is a possible D gene (6 bases). The CDR3 extends over 13 amino acids. The germline CDR1 and CDR2 sequences are SGDLS and YYNGEE. Trimming shortened V by 0 bases and J by 5 bases, and 8 bases separated the two germline ends.

This chain connects TRBV7-2 to TRBJ2-3; 8 bases align to TRBD2. This CDR3 comprises 14 residues. J lost 4 bases, V lost 4 bases, and 4 bases had no gene match. Germline lookup yields CDR1 SGHTA and CDR2 FQGNSA. CDR3 region: CASSSGGGSDTQYF. In DNA form, the CDR3 reads TGTGCCAGCAGCTCCGGGGGGGGGTCAGATACGCAGTATTTT.